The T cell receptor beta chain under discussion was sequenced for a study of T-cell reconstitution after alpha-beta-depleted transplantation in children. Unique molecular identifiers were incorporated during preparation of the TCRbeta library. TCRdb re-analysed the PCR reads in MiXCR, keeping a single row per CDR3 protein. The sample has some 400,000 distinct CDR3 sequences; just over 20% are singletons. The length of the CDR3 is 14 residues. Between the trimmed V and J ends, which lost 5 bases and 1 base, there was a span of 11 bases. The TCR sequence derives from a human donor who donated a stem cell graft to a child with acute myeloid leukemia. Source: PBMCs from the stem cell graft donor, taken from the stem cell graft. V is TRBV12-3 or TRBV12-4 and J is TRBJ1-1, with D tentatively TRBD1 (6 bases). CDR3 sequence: CASSNRDRNTEAFF. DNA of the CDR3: TGTGCCAGCAGTAACAGGGACCGGAACACTGAAGCTTTCTTT.